The present T cell receptor (beta chain) was sequenced within a study of tissue T cells after allogeneic stem cell transplantation. Study as a whole: Pathologist review favored tissue samples showing histologically apparent lymphocytes.

Broader study findings: Blood and spleen captured only part of the tissue TCR repertoire.

Adult allogeneic hematopoietic cell transplant recipients with steroid-refractory graft-versus-host disease were prospectively enrolled for research autopsy. Autopsy tissues included GI tract, liver, skin and lymphoid organs. TCRdb's table, derived via immunoSEQ multiplex PCR, lists solely in-frame clones and lacks some. The data show about 3,300 clones, 75% seen once. This clone was seen just once. The antigen is not known. Sequences were derived from small intestine tissue, sampled at autopsy. The receptor comes from a male patient aged 60 or older with steroid-refractory graft-versus-host disease after an allogeneic stem cell transplant. Some T cells may have come from the graft donor.

CDR3 in amino acids: CASSPRWRGRNEQFF. The CDR3 nucleotides are TGTGCCAGCAGCCCCCGGTGGAGGGGGCGAAATGAGCAGTTCTTC. This chain joins TRBV7-9 and TRBJ2-1, with a weak D call TRBD1 (7 bases). Trimming left V 5 bases short and J 7 bases short, with 18 bases between. Germline V lookup: CDR1 SEHNR, CDR2 FQNEAQ (reference sequence). The CDR3 totals 15 residues.